This TCR beta chain stems from a study of shared T cell receptors in the human thymus. The germline CDR1 and CDR2 sequences are LGHNA and YNFKEQ. With 4 bases removed from V and 5 bases from J, the gap between germline ends came to 19 bases. The CDR3 consists of 16 residues. The method was immunoSEQ multiplex PCR; TCRdb's version includes in-frame clones alone and lacks a portion of them. The data contain hundreds of thousands of clones, 88% of them singletons. This same sample was also part of a study on human thymus T cells. That work contributes: Among the donors, all were healthy Finnish infants having corrective surgery for congenital heart defects. Thymus was obtained from resections taken during corrective heart surgery. There appeared to be biased usage of V and J genes in thymic and blood repertoires. Unrelated individuals had highly overlapping thymic repertoires, as reported in related research.

This chain connects TRBV4-2 to TRBJ2-3, with a weak D call TRBD2 (5 bases). The sequenced sample was thymocytes. The origin of this receptor is a boy under two years old with a congenital heart defect. The CDR3 reads CASSLGPWGRGDTQYF. CDR3 DNA sequence: TGTGCCAGCAGCCTGGGCCCTTGGGGTCGGGGAGATACGCAGTATTTT.